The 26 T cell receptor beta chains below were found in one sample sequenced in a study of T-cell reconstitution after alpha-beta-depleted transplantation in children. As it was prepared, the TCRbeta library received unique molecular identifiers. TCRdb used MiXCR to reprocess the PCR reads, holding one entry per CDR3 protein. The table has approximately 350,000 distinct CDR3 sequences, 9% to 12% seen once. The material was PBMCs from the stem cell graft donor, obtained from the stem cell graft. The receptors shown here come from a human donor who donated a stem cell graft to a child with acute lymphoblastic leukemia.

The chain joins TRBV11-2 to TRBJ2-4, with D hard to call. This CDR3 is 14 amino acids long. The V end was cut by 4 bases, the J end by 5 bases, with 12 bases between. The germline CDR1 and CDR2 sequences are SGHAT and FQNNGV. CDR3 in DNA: TGTGCCAGCAGCTCCCTGGGGTGGGAAAACATTCAGTACTTC. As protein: CASSSLGWENIQYF.

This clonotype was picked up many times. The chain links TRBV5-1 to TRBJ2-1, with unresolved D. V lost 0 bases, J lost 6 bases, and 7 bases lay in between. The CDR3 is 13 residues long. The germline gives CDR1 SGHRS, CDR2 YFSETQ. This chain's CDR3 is CASSLGLANEQFF. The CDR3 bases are TGCGCCAGCAGCTTGGGGCTGGCCAATGAGCAGTTCTTC.

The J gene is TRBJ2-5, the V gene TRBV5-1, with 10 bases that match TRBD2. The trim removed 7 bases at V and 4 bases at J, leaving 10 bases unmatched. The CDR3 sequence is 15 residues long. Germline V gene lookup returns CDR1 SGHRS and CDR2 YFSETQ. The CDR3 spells CASRSIAGGGETQYF. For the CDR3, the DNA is TGCGCCAGCCGTTCCATAGCGGGAGGAGGAGAGACCCAGTACTTC.

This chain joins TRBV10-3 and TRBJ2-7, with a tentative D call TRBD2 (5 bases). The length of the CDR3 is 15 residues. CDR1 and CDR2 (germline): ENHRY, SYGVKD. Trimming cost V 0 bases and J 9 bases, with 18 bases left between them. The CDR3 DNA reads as TGTGCCATCAGTGAGTCTCGGCGGGCGGACCTAATGCAGTACTTC. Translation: CAISESRRADLMQYF.

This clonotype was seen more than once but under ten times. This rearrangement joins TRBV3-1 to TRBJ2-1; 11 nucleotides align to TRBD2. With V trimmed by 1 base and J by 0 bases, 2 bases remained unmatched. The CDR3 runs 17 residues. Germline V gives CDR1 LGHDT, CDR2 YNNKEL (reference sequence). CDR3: CASSQASGRSSYNEQFF. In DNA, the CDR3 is TGTGCCAGCAGCCAAGCTAGCGGGAGGAGCTCCTACAATGAGCAGTTCTTC.

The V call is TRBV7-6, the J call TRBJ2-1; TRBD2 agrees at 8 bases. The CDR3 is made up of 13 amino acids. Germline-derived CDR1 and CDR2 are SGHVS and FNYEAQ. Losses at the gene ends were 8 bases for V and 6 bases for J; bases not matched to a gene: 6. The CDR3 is CASGPGGVNEQFF. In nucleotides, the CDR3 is TGTGCCAGCGGGCCGGGAGGGGTCAATGAGCAGTTCTTC.

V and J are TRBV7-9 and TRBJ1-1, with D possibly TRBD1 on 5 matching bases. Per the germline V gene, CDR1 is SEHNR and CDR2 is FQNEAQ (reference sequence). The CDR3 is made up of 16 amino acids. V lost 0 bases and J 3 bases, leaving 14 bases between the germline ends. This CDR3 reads CASSLALISRDTEAFF. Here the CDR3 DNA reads TGTGCCAGCAGCTTAGCTCTGATAAGCAGGGACACTGAAGCTTTCTTT.

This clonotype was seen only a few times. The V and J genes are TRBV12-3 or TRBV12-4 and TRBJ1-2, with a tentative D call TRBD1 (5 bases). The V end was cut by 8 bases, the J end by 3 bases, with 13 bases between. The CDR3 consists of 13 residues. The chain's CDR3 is CASCRAGHYGYTF. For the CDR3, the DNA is TGTGCCAGCTGTCGCGCAGGGCACTATGGCTACACCTTC.

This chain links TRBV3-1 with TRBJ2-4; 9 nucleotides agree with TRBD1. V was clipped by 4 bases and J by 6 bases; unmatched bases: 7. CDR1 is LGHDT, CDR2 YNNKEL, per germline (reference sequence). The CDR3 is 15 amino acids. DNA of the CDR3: TGTGCCAGCAGCCGGGGACAGGGTCGTGGAAACATTCAGTACTTC. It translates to CASSRGQGRGNIQYF. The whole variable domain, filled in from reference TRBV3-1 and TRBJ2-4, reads DTAVSQTPKYLVTQMGNDKSIKCEQNLGHDTMYWYKQDSKKFLKIMFSYNNKELIINETVPNRFSPKSPDKAHLNLHINSLELGDSAVYFCASSRGQGRGNIQYFGAGTRLSVL.

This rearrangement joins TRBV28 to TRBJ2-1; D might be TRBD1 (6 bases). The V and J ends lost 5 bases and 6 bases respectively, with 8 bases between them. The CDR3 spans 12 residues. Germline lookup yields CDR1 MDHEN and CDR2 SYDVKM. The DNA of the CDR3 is TGTGCCAGCAGTCACAGGGTCAATGAGCAGTTCTTC. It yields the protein CASSHRVNEQFF.

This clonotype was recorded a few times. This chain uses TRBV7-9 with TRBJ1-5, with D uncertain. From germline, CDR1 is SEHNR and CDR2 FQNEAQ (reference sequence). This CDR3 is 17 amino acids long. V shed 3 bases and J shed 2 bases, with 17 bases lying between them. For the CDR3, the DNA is TGTGCCAGCAGCTTGGGGTCGGCGGGATTCCGCAATCAGCCCCAGCATTTT. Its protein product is CASSLGSAGFRNQPQHF. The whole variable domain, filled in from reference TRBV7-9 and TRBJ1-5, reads DTGVSQNPRHKITKRGQNVTFRCDPISEHNRLYWYRQTLGQGPEFLTYFQNEAQLEKSRLLSDRFSAERPKGSFSTLEIQRTEQGDSAMYLCASSLGSAGFRNQPQHFGDGTRLSIL.

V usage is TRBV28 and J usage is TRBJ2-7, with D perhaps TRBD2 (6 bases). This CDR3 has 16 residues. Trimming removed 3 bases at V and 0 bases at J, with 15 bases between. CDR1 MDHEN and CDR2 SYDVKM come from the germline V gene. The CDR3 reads CASSFGGNSPSYEQYF. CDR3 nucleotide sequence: TGTGCCAGCAGTTTCGGAGGGAATTCCCCCTCCTACGAGCAGTACTTC.

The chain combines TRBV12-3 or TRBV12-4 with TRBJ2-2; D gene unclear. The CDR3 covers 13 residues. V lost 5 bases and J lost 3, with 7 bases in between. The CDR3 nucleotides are TGTGCCAGCAGTCCGGCCCACACCGGGGAGCTGTTTTTT. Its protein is CASSPAHTGELFF.

The DNA of the CDR3 is TGTGCCAGCTCGCTGTCGTTAAGGGACTTCTATGGCTACACCTTC. Amino acid sequence: CASSLSLRDFYGYTF. The chain joins TRBV18 to TRBJ1-2; TRBD1 is a possible D gene (5 bases). This CDR3 comprises 15 residues. Per the germline V gene, CDR1 is KGHSH and CDR2 is LQKENI. Trimming pared 6 bases from V and 4 bases from J, leaving 18 bases between.

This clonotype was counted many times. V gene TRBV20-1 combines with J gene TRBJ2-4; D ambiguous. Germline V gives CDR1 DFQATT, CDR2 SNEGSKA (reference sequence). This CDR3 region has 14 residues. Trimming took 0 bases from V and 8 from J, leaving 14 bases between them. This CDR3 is CSARDPTKSDIQYF. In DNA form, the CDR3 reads TGCAGTGCTAGAGACCCGACCAAATCCGACATTCAGTACTTC.

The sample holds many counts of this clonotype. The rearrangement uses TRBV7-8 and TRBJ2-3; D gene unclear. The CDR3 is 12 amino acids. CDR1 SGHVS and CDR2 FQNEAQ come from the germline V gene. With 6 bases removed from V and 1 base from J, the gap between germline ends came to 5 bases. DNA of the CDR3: TGTGCCAGCAGAAGTGGCACAGATACGCAGTATTTT. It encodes CASRSGTDTQYF.

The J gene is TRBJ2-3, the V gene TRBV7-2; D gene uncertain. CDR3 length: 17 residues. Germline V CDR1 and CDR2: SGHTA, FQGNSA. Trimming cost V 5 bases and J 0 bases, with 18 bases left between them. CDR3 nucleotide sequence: TGTGCCAGCAGCCGAGCCCCAATAGCCCCTAGCACAGATACGCAGTATTTT. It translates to CASSRAPIAPSTDTQYF.

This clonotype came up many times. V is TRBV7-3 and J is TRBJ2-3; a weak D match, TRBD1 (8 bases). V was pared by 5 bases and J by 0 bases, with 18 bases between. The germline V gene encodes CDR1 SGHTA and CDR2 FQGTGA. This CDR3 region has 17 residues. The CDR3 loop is CASSDQGAGASTDTQYF. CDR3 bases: TGTGCCAGCAGCGATCAGGGGGCGGGAGCGAGCACAGATACGCAGTATTTT.

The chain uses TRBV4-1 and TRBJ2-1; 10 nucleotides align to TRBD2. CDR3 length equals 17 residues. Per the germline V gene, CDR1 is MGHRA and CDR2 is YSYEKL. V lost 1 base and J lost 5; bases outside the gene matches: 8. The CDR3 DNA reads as TGCGCCAGCAGCCAAGCGTCGTGGACTAGCGGAAACAATGAGCAGTTCTTC. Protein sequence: CASSQASWTSGNNEQFF.

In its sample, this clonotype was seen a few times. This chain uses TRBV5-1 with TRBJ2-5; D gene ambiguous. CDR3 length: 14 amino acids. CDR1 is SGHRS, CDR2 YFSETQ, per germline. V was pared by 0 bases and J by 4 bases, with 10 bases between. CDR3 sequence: CASSLGRWGETQYF. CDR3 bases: TGCGCCAGCAGCTTGGGGCGGTGGGGAGAGACCCAGTACTTC.

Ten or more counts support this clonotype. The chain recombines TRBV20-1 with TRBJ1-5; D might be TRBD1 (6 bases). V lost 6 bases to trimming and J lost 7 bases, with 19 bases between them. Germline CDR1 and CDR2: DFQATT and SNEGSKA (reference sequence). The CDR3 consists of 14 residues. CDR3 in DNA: TGCAGTGCAACGGAACAGGGTAGGGGCCAGCCCCAGCATTTT. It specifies CSATEQGRGQPQHF.

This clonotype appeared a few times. Written as DNA, the CDR3 is TGCGCCAGCAGCTCTTCTAGGACCTATGGCTACACCTTC. It codes for CASSSSRTYGYTF. The chain carries TRBV5-1 and TRBJ1-2; D gene unclear. CDR1 and CDR2 from the germline V gene are SGHRS and YFSETQ. V dropped 3 bases and J dropped 4 bases, with 10 bases sitting between them. CDR3 length: 13 amino acids.

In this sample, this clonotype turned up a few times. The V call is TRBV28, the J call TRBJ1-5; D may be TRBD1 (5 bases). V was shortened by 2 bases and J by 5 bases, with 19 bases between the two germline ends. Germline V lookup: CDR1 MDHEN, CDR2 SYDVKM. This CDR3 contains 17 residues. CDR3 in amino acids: CASSLLRVAGTDQPQHF. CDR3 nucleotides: TGTGCCAGCAGTTTACTCAGGGTGGCTGGGACTGATCAGCCCCAGCATTTT.

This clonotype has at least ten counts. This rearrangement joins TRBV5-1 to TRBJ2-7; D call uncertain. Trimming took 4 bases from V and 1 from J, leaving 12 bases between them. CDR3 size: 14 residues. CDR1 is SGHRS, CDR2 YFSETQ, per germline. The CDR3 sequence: CASSLVAASYEQYF. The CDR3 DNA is TGCGCCAGCAGCCTGGTGGCAGCTTCCTACGAGCAGTACTTC. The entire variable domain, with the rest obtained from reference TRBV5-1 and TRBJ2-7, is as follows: KAGVTQTPRYLIKTRGQQVTLSCSPISGHRSVSWYQQTPGQGLQFLFEYFSETQRNKGNFPGRFSGRQFSNSRSEMNVSTLELGDSALYLCASSLVAASYEQYFGPGTRLTVT.

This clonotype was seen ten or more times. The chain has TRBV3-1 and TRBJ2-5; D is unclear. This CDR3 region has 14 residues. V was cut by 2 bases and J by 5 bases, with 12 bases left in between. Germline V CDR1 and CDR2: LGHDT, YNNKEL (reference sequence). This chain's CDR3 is CASSQRRAVETQYF. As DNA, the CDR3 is TGTGCCAGCAGCCAAAGAAGGGCCGTGGAGACCCAGTACTTC.

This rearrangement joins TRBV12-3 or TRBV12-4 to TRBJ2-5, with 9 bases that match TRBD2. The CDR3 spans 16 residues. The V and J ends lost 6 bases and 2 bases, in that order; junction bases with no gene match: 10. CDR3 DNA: TGTGCCAGCAGCGTGGGGACTAGCCGAATTCAAGAGACCCAGTACTTC. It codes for CASSVGTSRIQETQYF.